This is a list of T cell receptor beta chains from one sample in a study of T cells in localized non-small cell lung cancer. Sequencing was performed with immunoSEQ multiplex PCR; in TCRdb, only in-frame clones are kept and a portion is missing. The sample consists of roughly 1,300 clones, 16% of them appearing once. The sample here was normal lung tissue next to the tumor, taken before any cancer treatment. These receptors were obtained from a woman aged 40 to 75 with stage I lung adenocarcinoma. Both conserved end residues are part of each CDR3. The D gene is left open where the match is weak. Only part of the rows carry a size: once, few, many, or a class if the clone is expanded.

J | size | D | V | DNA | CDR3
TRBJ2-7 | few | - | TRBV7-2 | TGTGCCAGCAGCCCAGGGGCCACCTACGAGCAGTACTTC | CASSPGATYEQYF
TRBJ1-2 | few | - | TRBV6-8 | TGTGCCAGCAGCCGTGGGGGCACCGATGGCTACACCTTC | CASSRGGTDGYTF
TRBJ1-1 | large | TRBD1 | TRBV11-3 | TGTGCCAGCAGCTCCCAGGGGGGCCGCGGTGGAGCTTTCTTT | CASSSQGGRGGAFF
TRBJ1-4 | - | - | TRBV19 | TGTGCCAGTAGTATGGGAGAAGCAGGCCTCGGGGAAAAACTGTTTTTT | CASSMGEAGLGEKLFF
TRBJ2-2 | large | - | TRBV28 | TGTGCCAGCAGTTCGGGATACATTTCCACCGGGGAGCTGTTTTTT | CASSSGYISTGELFF
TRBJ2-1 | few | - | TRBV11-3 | TGTGCCAGCAGCCCCCGCCGGGACTTCTACAATGAGCAGTTCTTC | CASSPRRDFYNEQFF
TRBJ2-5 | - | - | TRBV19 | TGTGCCAGTAGTGGAGGGGTAGAAGAGACCCAGTACTTC | CASSGGVEETQYF
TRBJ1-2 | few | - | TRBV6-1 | TGTGCCAGCAGTGAAGCACGGGGGGTTGGCTACACCTTC | CASSEARGVGYTF
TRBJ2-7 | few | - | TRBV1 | TGCGCCAGCAGCCAGGGACAGGGTAGATACGAGCAGTACTTC | CASSQGQGRYEQYF
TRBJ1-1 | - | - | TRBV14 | TGTGCCAGCAGCCCCACCGGAAACACTGAAGCTTTCTTT | CASSPTGNTEAFF
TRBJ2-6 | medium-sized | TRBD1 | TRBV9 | TGTGCCAGCACCTTTGGGACAGGGCGCGGTGGGGCCAACGTCCTGACTTTC | CASTFGTGRGGANVLTF
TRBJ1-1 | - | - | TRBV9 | TGTGCCAGCAGCGTAGGAACCATCGGGGGCACTGAAGCTTTCTTT | CASSVGTIGGTEAFF
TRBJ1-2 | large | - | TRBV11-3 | TGTGCCAGCAGCTTGGAAGACACGAACTATGGCTACACCTTC | CASSLEDTNYGYTF
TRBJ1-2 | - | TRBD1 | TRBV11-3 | TGTGCCAGCAGCTTTTCTACGGACAGGGCCTATGGCTACACCTTC | CASSFSTDRAYGYTF
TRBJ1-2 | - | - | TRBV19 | TGTGCCAGTAGTACAGGGAATGTAGATGGCTACACCTTC | CASSTGNVDGYTF
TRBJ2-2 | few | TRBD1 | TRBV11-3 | TGTGCCAGCAGCCAGGACAGGGGAACTTACGGGGAGCTGTTTTTT | CASSQDRGTYGELFF
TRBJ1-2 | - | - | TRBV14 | TGTGCCAGCAGCCCGCACATCGACGAAGCAGTCTATGGCTACACCTTC | CASSPHIDEAVYGYTF
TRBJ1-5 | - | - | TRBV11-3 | TGTGCCAGCAGCTTCTCGGGTCAGGGTCAGCCCCAGCATTTT | CASSFSGQGQPQHF
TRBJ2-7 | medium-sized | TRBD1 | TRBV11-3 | TGTGCCAGCAGCGCGGGACAGGGGAGCTCCTACGAGCAGTACTTC | CASSAGQGSSYEQYF
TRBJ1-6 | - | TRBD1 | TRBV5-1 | TGCGCCAGCAGCTGGGGACAGGGGGATAATTCACCCCTCCACTTT | CASSWGQGDNSPLHF
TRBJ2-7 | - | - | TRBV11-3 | TGTGCCAGCAGCACCGACATTCTAACCTACGAGCAGTACTTC | CASSTDILTYEQYF
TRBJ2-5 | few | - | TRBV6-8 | TGTGCCAGCAGTTACTCAGGTGGGACCCAGTACTTC | CASSYSGGTQYF
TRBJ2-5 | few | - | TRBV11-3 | TGTGCCAGCAGCTTAGGGAGGGGCCGCCAAGAGACCCAGTACTTC | CASSLGRGRQETQYF
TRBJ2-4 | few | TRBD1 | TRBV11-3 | TGTGCCAGCAGCCCCAGGGACAGCAAAAACATTCAGTACTTC | CASSPRDSKNIQYF
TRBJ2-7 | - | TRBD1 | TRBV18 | TGTGCCAGCTCATCGACAGGGGACGTTTCCTACGAGCAGTACTTC | CASSSTGDVSYEQYF
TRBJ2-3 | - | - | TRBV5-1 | TGCGCCAGCAGCGTTAGCGGCAGCACAGATACGCAGTATTTT | CASSVSGSTDTQYF
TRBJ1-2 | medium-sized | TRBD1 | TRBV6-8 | TGTGCCAGCAGAACAGGGGGCTACTATGGCTACACCTTC | CASRTGGYYGYTF
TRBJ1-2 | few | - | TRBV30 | TGTGCCTGGAGCCGGGACCGGCCCTATGGCTACACCTTC | CAWSRDRPYGYTF
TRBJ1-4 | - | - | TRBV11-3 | TGTGCCAGCAGCTTGCGGGGACTTGATGAAAAACTGTTTTTT | CASSLRGLDEKLFF
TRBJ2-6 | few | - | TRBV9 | TGTGCCACCAGGACGAGCTCTGGGGCCAACGTCCTGACTTTC | CATRTSSGANVLTF
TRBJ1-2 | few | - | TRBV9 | TGTGCCAGCAGCGTAGTTCGCCTCTATAACTATGGCTACACCTTC | CASSVVRLYNYGYTF
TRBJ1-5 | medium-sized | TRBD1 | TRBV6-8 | TGTGCCAGCAGCCCTGACAGGGTGGGTTTGGGTCAGCCCCAGCATTTT | CASSPDRVGLGQPQHF
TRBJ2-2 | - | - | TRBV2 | TGTGCCAGCAGTTTAAAGGGGGCGGGGACCGGGGAGCTGTTTTTT | CASSLKGAGTGELFF
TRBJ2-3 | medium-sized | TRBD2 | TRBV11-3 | TGTGCCAGCAGCTTAGTCGGTAGCGGGGGTACTAGCACAGATACGCAGTATTTT | CASSLVGSGGTSTDTQYF
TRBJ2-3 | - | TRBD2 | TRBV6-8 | TGTGCCAGCAGTTTCTCTAGCGGGGGGTCAAACACAGATACGCAGTATTTT | CASSFSSGGSNTDTQYF
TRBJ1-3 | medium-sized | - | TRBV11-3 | TGTGCCAGCAGCTTTAATAAGGGGCCCGGAAACACCATATATTTT | CASSFNKGPGNTIYF
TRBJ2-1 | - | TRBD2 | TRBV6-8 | TGTGCCAGCAGTGTGACTAGCGGGTCGGGTCCCCACAATGAGCAGTTCTTC | CASSVTSGSGPHNEQFF
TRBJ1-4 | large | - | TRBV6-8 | TGTGCCAGCAGATCCGACGTTGAAAAACTGTTTTTT | CASRSDVEKLFF
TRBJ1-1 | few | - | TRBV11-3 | TGTGCCAGCAGCTTCCAGCAGGGGAACACTGAAGCTTTCTTT | CASSFQQGNTEAFF
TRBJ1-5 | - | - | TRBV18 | TGTGCCAGCTCATCTACGGACGGTCCCCAGCATTTT | CASSSTDGPQHF
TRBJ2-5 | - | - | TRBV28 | TGTGCCAGCAGTTCAATGCGAGAGACCCAGTACTTC | CASSSMRETQYF
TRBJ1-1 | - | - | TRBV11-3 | TGTGCCAGCAGCCCAAGCGCGACAGAGAACACTGAAGCTTTCTTT | CASSPSATENTEAFF
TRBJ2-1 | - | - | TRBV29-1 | TGCAGCGCGACAGGTAGCTCCTACAATGAGCAGTTCTTC | CSATGSSYNEQFF
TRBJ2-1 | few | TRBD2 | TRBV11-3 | TGTGCCAGCAGCTTAGGCGGGGGGGTCTACAATGAGCAGTTCTTC | CASSLGGGVYNEQFF
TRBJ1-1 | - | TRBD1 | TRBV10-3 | TGTGCCATCAGTGAGTCGTCGACAGGGGGAACAGCTTTCTTT | CAISESSTGGTAFF
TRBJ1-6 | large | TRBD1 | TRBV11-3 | TGTGCCAGCAGCCCAGGACAGGGAGGGATCTCACCCCTCCACTTT | CASSPGQGGISPLHF
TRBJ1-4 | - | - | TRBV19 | TGTGCCAGTACTCCTGCGGGTTTCGGGGAAAAACTGTTTTTT | CASTPAGFGEKLFF
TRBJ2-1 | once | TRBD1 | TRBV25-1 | TGTGCCAGCAGTGATCTTCCGGGACAGGGCCCCAATGAGCAGTTCTTC | CASSDLPGQGPNEQFF